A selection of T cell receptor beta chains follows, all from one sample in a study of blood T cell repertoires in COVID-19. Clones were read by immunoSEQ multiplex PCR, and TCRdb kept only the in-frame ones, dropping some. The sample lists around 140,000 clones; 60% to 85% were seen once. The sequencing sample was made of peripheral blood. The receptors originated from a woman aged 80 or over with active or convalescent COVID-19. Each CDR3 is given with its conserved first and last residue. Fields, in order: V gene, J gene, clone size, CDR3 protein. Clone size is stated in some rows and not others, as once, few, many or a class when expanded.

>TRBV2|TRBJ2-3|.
CASKQRGGKDTQYF
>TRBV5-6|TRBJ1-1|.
CASSLGFGQGTTEAFF
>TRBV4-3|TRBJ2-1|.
CASSQIGRGGGYNEQFF
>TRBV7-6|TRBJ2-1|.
CASSAPGTANEQFF
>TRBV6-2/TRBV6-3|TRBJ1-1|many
CASSSQTGGVRMNTEAFF
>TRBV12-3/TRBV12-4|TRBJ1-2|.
CASSTNRVGTF
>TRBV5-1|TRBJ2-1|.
CASSSGTGEYEQFF
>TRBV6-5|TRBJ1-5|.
CASRRQSNQPQHF
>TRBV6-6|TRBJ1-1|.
CASSYVTVGEAFF
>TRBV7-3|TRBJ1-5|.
CASSIGSNQPQHF
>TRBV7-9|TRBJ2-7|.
CASSFRDYEQYF
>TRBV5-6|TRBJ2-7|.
CASSLYRGGYAEQYF
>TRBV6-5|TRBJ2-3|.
CASRKQGSTDTQYF
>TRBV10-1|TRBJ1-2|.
CASSGDKNYGYTF
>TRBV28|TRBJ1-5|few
CASSPPTDSNQPQHF
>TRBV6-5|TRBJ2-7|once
CASRPPVQGSYEQYF
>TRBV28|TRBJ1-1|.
CASSLLLGPNTEAFF
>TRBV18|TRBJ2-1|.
CASSPDRGSSYNEQFF
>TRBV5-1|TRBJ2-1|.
CASSLVLAGGRSSYNEQFF
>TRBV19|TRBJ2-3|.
CASRGGQGLRTDTQYF
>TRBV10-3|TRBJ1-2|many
CAISEGQAHYGYTF
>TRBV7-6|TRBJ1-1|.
CASSLGGESTEAFF
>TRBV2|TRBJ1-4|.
CASSAKGTDNEKLFF
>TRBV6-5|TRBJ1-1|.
CASITMTAEAFF
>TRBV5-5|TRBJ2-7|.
CASSRSGQGMYEQYF
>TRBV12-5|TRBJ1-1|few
CASGLVLGGNTEAFF
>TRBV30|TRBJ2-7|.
CAWSRDTYEQYF
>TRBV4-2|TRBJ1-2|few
CASRAGGNYGYTF
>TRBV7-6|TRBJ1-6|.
CASSQWDSEHSPLHF
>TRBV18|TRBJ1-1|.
CASSLTRDRETEAFF
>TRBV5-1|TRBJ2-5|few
CASSMTGTRETQYF
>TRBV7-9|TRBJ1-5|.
CASSRTDSNQPQHF
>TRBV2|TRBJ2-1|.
CASSFRGLNEQFF
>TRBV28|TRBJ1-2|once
CASSLGGQGKLYGYTF
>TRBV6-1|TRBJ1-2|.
CASSDKPYYGYTF
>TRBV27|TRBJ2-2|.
CASSGRGAGGELFF
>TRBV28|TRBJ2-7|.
CASISGQGVLEQYF